This T cell receptor (beta chain) was sequenced during a study of patients and donors after allogeneic stem cell transplantation. CDR1 is SGHRS, CDR2 YFSETQ, per germline. The CDR3 is 15 residues long. V was clipped by 4 bases and J by 7 bases, with 18 bases between them. TCRdb reprocessed the RT-PCR reads via MiXCR and lists one record per CDR3 protein. The sample holds about 160,000 distinct CDR3 sequences, about 24% seen once. The sequencing sample was made of blood, either unsorted or a sorted T cell fraction (not recorded which). The genes are TRBV5-1 and TRBJ2-4; D possibly corresponds to TRBD2 (5 bases). The TCR comes from a human donor who was either an allogeneic HSCT recipient or a stem cell or donor lymphocyte infusion donor (not recorded which). It is not recorded whose cells these are; they may come from a transplant donor. CDR3 nucleotides: TGCGCCAGCAGCCCCGGGGTCCATCTAGGGAACATTCAGTACTTC. Translated, it gives CASSPGVHLGNIQYF.